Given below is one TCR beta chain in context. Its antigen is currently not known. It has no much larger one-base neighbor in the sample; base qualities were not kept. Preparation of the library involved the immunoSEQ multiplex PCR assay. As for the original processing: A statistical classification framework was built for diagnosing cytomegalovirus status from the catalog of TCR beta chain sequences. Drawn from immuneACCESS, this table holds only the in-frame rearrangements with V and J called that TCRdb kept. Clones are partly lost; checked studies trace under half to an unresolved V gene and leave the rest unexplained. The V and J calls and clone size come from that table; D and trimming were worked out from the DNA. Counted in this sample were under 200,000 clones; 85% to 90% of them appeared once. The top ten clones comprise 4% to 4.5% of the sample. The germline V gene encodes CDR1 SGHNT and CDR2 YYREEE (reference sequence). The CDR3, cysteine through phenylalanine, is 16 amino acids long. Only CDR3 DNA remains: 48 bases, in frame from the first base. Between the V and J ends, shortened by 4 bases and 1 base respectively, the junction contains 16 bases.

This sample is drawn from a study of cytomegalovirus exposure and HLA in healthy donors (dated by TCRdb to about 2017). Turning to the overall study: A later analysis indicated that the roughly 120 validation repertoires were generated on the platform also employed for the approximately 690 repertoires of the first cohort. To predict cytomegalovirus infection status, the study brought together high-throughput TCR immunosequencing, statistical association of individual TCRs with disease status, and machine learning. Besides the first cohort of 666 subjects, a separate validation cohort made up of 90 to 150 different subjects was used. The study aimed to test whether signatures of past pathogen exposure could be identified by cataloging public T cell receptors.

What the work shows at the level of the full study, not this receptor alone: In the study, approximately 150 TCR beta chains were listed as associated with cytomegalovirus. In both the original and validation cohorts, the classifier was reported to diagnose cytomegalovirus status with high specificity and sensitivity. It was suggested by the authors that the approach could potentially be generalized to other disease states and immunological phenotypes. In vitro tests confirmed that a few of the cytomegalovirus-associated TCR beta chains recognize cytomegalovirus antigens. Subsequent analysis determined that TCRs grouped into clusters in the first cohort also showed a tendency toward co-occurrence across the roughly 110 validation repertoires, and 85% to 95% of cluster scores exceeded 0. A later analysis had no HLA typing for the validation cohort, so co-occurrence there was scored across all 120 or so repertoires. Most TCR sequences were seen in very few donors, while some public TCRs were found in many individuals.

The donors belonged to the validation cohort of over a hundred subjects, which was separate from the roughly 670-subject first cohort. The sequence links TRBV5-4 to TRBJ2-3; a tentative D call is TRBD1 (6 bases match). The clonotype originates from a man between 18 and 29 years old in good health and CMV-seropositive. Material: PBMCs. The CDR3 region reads CASSPSLAGGTDTQYF. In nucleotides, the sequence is TGTGCCAGCAGCCCATCCTTGGCAGGGGGCACAGATACGCAGTATTTT.